Each of the 20 T cell receptor beta chains below was sequenced from the same sample in a study of blood T cell repertoires in COVID-19 (dated by TCRdb to the early 2020s). The library was built by means of the immunoSEQ multiplex PCR assay. In TCRdb, the immuneACCESS table is reduced to in-frame sequences with V and J assigned. These tables do not hold every clone; where another copy was compared, an unresolved V gene accounts for under half, and the others remain unexplained. This sample gives almost 300,000 clones in total; around 84% of them show up just once. 1.3% of the sample is held by the ten biggest clonotypes. Sequenced material: peripheral blood. The receptors here all came from a man in his 70s with acute or convalescent COVID-19.

The chain combines TRBV29-1 with TRBJ2-2; 9 nucleotides line up with TRBD1. The V gene end was trimmed by 7 bases and the J gene end by 3 bases; junction bases not matched to a gene: 15. CDR1 is SQVTM and CDR2 is ANQGSEA in the germline V gene. The CDR3 is made up of 17 amino acids. The CDR3 region is CSAGPETGGWDTGELFF. CDR3 in DNA: TGCAGCGCTGGGCCGGAAACAGGGGGCTGGGACACCGGGGAGCTGTTTTTT.

V is TRBV27 and J is TRBJ2-7; D may be TRBD2 (6 bases). Germline CDR1 and CDR2: MNHEY and SMNVEV (reference sequence). The CDR3 spans 15 residues. Trimming stripped 3 bases from V and 1 base from J, with 13 bases between. This chain's CDR3 is CASSFSPGTSYEQYF. DNA for the CDR3: TGTGCCAGCAGTTTTTCGCCAGGGACTTCCTACGAGCAGTACTTC.

The chain employs TRBV6-6 and TRBJ2-2; 7 nucleotides line up with TRBD2. The CDR3 covers 16 residues. Unmatched junction bases numbered 4, after V lost 2 bases and J lost 1 base. Germline V gene data show CDR1 as MNHNY and CDR2 as SVGAGI (reference sequence). The CDR3 loop is CASSYGLAENTGELFF. The CDR3 bases are TGTGCCAGCAGTTACGGGCTAGCGGAGAACACCGGGGAGCTGTTTTTT.

This clone was recorded only once. V is TRBV4-3 and J is TRBJ1-1; 7 bases align to TRBD1. Looked up from germline, CDR1 is LGHNA and CDR2 is YSLEER. The CDR3 is 15 amino acids. Germline trimming cut 0 bases from V and 2 bases from J; bases unmatched to any gene: 3. The CDR3 loop reads CASSQDGTANTEAFF. CDR3 coding DNA: TGCGCCAGCAGCCAAGATGGGACAGCAAACACTGAAGCTTTCTTT.

The chain uses TRBV19 and TRBJ1-5; 10 bases agree with TRBD1. V shed 5 bases and J 3 bases; nucleotides not matched to a gene: 10. This CDR3 comprises 17 residues. Germline V gene sequence: CDR1 LNHDA, CDR2 SQIVND (reference sequence). Written as DNA, the CDR3 is TGTGCCAGTAGTCCTCGGACAGGGGGGGTAGACAATCAGCCCCAGCATTTT. As protein: CASSPRTGGVDNQPQHF.

The chain combines TRBV5-6 with TRBJ2-3, with D possibly matching TRBD1 (5 bases). V lost 2 bases, J lost 6 bases, and 10 bases lay in between. The CDR3 spans 13 residues. Per germline, CDR1 SGHDT and CDR2 YYEEEE. CDR3 nucleotide sequence: TGTGCCAGCAGCTTATACAGGACCGATACGCAGTATTTT. It is translated as CASSLYRTDTQYF.

This clone has a single count. Other DNA sequences from this sample encode an identical CDR3 as well. The V call is TRBV4-3, the J call TRBJ2-6, with 9 bases fitting TRBD2. This CDR3 is 17 amino acids long. CDR1 is LGHNA and CDR2 is YSLEER in the germline V gene. Trimming removed 0 bases from V and 4 bases from J; junction bases left unmatched: 4. As DNA, the CDR3 is TGCGCCAGCAGCCAAGATTCGCGGGGGGGAGGGGCCAACGTCCTGACTTTC. This translates into CASSQDSRGGGANVLTF.

The chain carries TRBV5-1 and TRBJ2-5; TRBD1 matches 7 bases. The CDR3 totals 14 residues. Germline assignment: CDR1 SGHRS and CDR2 YFSETQ. The J segment lost 3 bases and the V segment lost 3 bases, leaving 5 bases of the junction unmatched. This CDR3 is CASSSGQAKETQYF. The DNA of the CDR3 is TGCGCCAGCAGCTCTGGACAGGCTAAAGAGACCCAGTACTTC.

The chain joins TRBV10-3 to TRBJ1-5, with D hard to call. The CDR3 sequence is 13 residues long. The V gene lost 6 bases and the J gene lost 6 bases, with 12 bases spanning the gap. Germline lookup yields CDR1 ENHRY and CDR2 SYGVKD. The CDR3 region is CAIRAGTGQPQHF. For the CDR3, the DNA is TGTGCCATCAGGGCGGGAACGGGTCAGCCCCAGCATTTT.

The V and J genes are TRBV4-1 and TRBJ2-3, with TRBD2 identical over 7 bases. Germline assignment: CDR1 MGHRA and CDR2 YSYEKL. J was trimmed by 4 bases and V by 6 bases; bases with no gene match: 7. The length of the CDR3 is 14 residues. The CDR3 bases are TGCGCCAGCAGATGGCGGGGGAATTCAGATACGCAGTATTTT. Translated, it gives CASRWRGNSDTQYF.

The rearrangement uses TRBV7-6 and TRBJ1-1, with 7 bases matching TRBD1. Per the germline V gene, CDR1 is SGHVS and CDR2 is FNYEAQ. This CDR3 is built from 13 residues. The V and J ends lost 1 base and 5 bases, in that order; junction bases with no gene match: 1. The CDR3 is CASSLEQGTEAFF. In nucleotides, the CDR3 is TGTGCCAGCAGCTTAGAACAGGGGACTGAAGCTTTCTTT. Full variable domain (missing parts from reference TRBV7-6 and TRBJ1-1): GAGVSQSPRYKVTKRGQDVALRCDPISGHVSLYWYRQALGQGPEFLTYFNYEAQQDKSGLPNDRFSAERPEGSISTLTIQRTEQRDSAMYRCASSLEQGTEAFFGQGTRLTVV.

J is TRBJ1-1 and V is TRBV5-3, with D possibly matching TRBD1 (6 bases). TRBV5-3 is an open reading frame, and its role is uncertain. Trimming pared 4 bases from V and 0 bases from J, leaving 13 bases between. CDR3 size: 15 residues. The CDR3 nucleotides read TGTGCCAGAAGCCGGCCCGGACAGATGAACACTGAAGCTTTCTTT. It yields the protein CARSRPGQMNTEAFF.

This clone was recorded once. The CDR3 sequence: CASSLGQGWKYGYTF. CDR3 sequence (DNA): TGTGCCAGCAGCTTAGGACAGGGGTGGAAATATGGCTACACCTTC. This chain uses TRBV5-8 with TRBJ1-2; 9 bases line up with TRBD1. The V and J ends lost 2 bases and 5 bases, in that order; junction bases with no gene match: 7. Germline values: CDR1 SGHTS, CDR2 YDEGEE. The CDR3 covers 15 residues.

The CDR3 region is CASSLIRETQYF. In DNA, the CDR3 is TGTGCCAGCAGCTTAATACGGGAGACCCAGTACTTC. The chain joins TRBV7-8 to TRBJ2-5; no firm D call. CDR1 is SGHVS, CDR2 FQNEAQ, per germline. The ends were cut back, 2 bases at V and 5 bases at J, with 6 bases in the middle. The CDR3 is made up of 12 amino acids.

V and J are TRBV3-1 (or the pseudogene TRBV3-2) and TRBJ2-7; D is possibly TRBD2 (6 bases). V dropped 3 bases and J dropped 6 bases, with 18 bases sitting between them. The germline CDR1 and CDR2 sequences are LGHDT and YNNKEL (reference sequence). The CDR3 consists of 15 residues. The CDR3 region has the DNA TGTGCCAGCAGCCATCTCGCAGCGGGTGGTAGCGAGCAGTACTTC. It codes for CASSHLAAGGSEQYF.

This rearrangement joins TRBV5-1 to TRBJ2-2, with D possibly being TRBD2 (6 bases). V gave up 3 bases and J gave up 6 bases, with 21 bases separating them. The CDR3 length is 17 residues. CDR1 and CDR2 (germline): SGHRS, YFSETQ. In DNA, the CDR3 is TGCGCCAGCAGCTCCCAACCGCGGGATATGGTGTCCGGGGAGCTGTTTTTT. It specifies CASSSQPRDMVSGELFF.

V and J are TRBV7-2 and TRBJ2-7; D not resolved. The V end lost 5 bases, the J end lost 4 bases, and 12 bases lay between the germline ends. The length of the CDR3 is 13 residues. The germline V gene encodes CDR1 SGHTA and CDR2 FQGNSA. Here the CDR3 DNA reads TGTGCCAGCAGCCGTGGCGGTGGGTACGAGCAGTACTTC. Translation: CASSRGGGYEQYF. Drawing the rest from reference TRBV7-2 and TRBJ2-7, the complete variable domain is GAGVSQSPSNKVTEKGKDVELRCDPISGHTALYWYRQSLGQGLEFLIYFQGNSAPDKSGLPSDRFSAERTGGSVSTLTIQRTQQEDSAVYLCASSRGGGYEQYFGPGTRLTVT.

The CDR3 here is CASSNQGARTF. The CDR3 DNA reads TGTGCCAGCAGTAACCAGGGGGCGAGGACCTTC. This chain uses TRBV6-5 with TRBJ1-2; 8 nucleotides agree with TRBD1. V lost 5 bases, J lost 14 bases, and 7 bases stayed unmatched. Germline CDR1 MNHEY, CDR2 SVGAGI. This CDR3 spans 11 amino acids.

The chain has TRBV5-1 and TRBJ2-5; perhaps TRBD2 as D (5 bases). Germline CDR1 reads SGHRS; CDR2 reads YFSETQ. V shed 4 bases and J shed 10 bases, with 17 bases lying between them. The CDR3 consists of 13 residues. CDR3 sequence reads: CASSPGLPEGQYF. The CDR3, as DNA: TGCGCCAGCAGCCCCGGACTTCCCGAAGGCCAGTACTTC.

J is TRBJ2-7 and V is TRBV7-2; TRBD2 aligns across 7 bases. V shed 3 bases, J shed 6 bases, and the junction held 8 bases outside the gene matches. From germline, CDR1 is SGHTA and CDR2 FQGNSA. CDR3 length: 14 residues. In DNA, the CDR3 is TGTGCCAGCAGCTTCCTCCATGGGGGGGTCGAGCAGTACTTC. Protein sequence: CASSFLHGGVEQYF.